This entry describes one T cell receptor (beta chain). This sample was included in a study of blood T cell repertoires in COVID-19. Study background: Nucleic acid was either cDNA or gDNA, and it came from T cells, B-cell-depleted T cells, or PBMCs.

TCRdb's table, derived via immunoSEQ multiplex PCR, lists solely in-frame clones and lacks some. Of over 120,000 clones listed, 77% are singletons. The germline V gene has CDR1 SQVTM and CDR2 ANQGSEA. This CDR3 spans 13 amino acids. V lost 3 bases and J 7 bases, leaving 14 bases between the germline ends. The receptor was derived from a woman between 50 and 59 years old with active or convalescent COVID-19. This chain joins TRBV29-1 and TRBJ2-3, with D possibly TRBD1 on 6 matching bases. Sequencing was performed on peripheral blood. The CDR3 reads CSVEGQRTNTQYF. CDR3 nucleotide sequence: TGCAGCGTTGAGGGACAAAGGACGAATACGCAGTATTTT.